This T cell receptor beta chain was sequenced during a study of T cell responses to AZD1222 COVID-19 vaccine. Some clones are missing from TCRdb's copy, which holds only in-frame ones; the method was immunoSEQ multiplex PCR. The sample includes over 200,000 clones, around 94% of them seen just once. The CDR3 is made up of 13 amino acids. From germline, CDR1 is MGHDK and CDR2 SYGVNS. V was shortened by 5 bases and J by 7 bases, with 9 bases between the two germline ends. The sequences come from peripheral blood, collected 28 days after the second dose of the MenACWY control vaccine. The V call is TRBV25-1, the J call TRBJ1-6, with D maybe TRBD1 (5 bases). This clonotype originated in an adult who received the MenACWY meningococcal vaccine as a control. DNA for the CDR3: TGTGCCAGCAGTCAGGGTGGAAATTCACCCCTCCACTTT. This codes for CASSQGGNSPLHF.